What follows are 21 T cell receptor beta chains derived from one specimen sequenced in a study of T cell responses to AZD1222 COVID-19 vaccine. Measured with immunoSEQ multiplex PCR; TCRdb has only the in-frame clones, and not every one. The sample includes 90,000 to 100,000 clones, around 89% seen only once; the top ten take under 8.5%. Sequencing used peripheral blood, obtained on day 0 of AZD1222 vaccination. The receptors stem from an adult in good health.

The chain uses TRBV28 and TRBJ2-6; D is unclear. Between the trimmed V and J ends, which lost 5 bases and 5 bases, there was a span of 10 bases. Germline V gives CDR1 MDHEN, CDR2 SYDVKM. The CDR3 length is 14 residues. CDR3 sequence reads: CASSAPGRANVLTF. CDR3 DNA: TGTGCCAGCAGTGCCCCCGGTAGGGCCAACGTCCTGACTTTC.

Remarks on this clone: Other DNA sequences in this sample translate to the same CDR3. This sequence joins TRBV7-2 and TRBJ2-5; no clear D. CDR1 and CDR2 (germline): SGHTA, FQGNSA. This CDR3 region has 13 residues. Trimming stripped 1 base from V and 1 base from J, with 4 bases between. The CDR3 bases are TGTGCCAGCAGCTTAGGAGCCCAAGAGACCCAGTACTTC. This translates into CASSLGAQETQYF.

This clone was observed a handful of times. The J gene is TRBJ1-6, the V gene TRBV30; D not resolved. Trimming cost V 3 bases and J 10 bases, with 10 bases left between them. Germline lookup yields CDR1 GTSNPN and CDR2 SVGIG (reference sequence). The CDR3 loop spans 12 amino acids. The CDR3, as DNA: TGTGCCTGGAGCCAGAATGGATCACCCCTCCACTTT. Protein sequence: CAWSQNGSPLHF.

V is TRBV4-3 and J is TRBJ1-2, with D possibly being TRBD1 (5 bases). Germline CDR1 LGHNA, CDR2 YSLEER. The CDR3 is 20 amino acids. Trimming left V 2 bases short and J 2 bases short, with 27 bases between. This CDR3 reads CASSQWGKGTEIPSNYGYTF. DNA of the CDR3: TGCGCCAGCAGCCAATGGGGTAAGGGGACGGAAATACCTTCGAACTATGGCTACACCTTC.

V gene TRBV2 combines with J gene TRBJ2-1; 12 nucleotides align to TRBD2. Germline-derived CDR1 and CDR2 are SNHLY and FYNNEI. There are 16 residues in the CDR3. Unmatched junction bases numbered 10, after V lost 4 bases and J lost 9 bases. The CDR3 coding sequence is TGTGCCAGCAGTGGCCCTAGCGGGAGGGGGCTAACTGAGCAGTTCTTC. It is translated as CASSGPSGRGLTEQFF.

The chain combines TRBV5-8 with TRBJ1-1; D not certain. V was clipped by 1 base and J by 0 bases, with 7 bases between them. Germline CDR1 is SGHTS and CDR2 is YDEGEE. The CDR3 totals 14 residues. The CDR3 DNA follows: TGTGCCAGCAGCTTGCGGGTGTTGAACACTGAAGCTTTCTTT. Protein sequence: CASSLRVLNTEAFF.

The CDR3 here is CASSQTLGQTYEQYF. Here the CDR3 DNA reads TGTGCCAGCAGCCAAACTCTTGGACAGACCTACGAGCAGTACTTC. V and J are TRBV4-2 and TRBJ2-7; tentatively, D is TRBD1 (6 bases). Germline-derived CDR1 and CDR2 are LGHNA and YNFKEQ. The CDR3 totals 15 residues. V was trimmed by 2 bases and J by 2 bases, leaving 13 bases between them.

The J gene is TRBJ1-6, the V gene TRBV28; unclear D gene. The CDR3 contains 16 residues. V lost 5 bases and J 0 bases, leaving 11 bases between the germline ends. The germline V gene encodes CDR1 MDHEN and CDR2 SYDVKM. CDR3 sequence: CASSVTSSSYNSPLHF. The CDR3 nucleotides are TGTGCCAGCAGTGTCACCTCTTCCTCCTATAATTCACCCCTCCACTTT.

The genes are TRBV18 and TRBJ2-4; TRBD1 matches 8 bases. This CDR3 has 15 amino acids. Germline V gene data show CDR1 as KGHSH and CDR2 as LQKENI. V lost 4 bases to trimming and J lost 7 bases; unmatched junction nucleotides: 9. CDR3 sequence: CASSLTGASRNIQYF. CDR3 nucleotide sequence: TGTGCCAGCTCACTGACAGGGGCGAGTAGGAACATTCAGTACTTC.

CDR3 in amino acids: CASSALEAFF. The CDR3 bases are TGTGCCAGCAGTGCCCTTGAAGCTTTCTTT. The chain recombines TRBV6-4 with TRBJ1-1; D unresolved. The CDR3 spans 10 residues. Trimming took 4 bases from V and 7 from J, leaving 4 bases between them. In germline, CDR1 is MRHNA, CDR2 SNTAGT.

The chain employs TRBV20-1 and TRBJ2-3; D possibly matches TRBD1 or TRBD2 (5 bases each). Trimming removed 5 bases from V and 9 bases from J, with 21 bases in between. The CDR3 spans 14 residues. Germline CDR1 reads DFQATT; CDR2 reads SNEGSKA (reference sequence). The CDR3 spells CSAGDRGALGTQYF. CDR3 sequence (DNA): TGCAGTGCTGGTGACCGGGGCGCGCTGGGGACGCAGTATTTT.

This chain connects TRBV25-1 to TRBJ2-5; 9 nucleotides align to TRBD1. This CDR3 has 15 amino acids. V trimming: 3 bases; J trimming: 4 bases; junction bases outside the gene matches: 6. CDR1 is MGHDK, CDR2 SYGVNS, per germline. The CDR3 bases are TGTGCCAGCAGTGACACAGGGGGCGCGGGAGAGACCCAGTACTTC. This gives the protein CASSDTGGAGETQYF. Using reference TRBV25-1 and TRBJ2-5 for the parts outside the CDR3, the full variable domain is EADIYQTPRYLVIGTGKKITLECSQTMGHDKMYWYQQDPGMELHLIHYSYGVNSTEKGDLSSESTVSRIRTEHFPLTLESARPSHTSQYLCASSDTGGAGETQYFGPGTRLLVL.

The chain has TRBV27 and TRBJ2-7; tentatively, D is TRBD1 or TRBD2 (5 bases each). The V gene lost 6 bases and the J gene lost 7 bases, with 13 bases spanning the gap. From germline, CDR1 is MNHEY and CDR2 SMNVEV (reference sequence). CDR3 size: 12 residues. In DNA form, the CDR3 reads TGTGCCAGCAGCAGCATTTGGGGGGAGCAGTACTTC. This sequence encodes CASSSIWGEQYF.

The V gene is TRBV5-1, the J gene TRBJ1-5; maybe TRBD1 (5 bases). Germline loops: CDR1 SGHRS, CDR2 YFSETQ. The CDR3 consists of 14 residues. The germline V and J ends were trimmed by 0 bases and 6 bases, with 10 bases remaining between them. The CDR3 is CASSLAGQGQPQHF. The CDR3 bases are TGCGCCAGCAGCTTGGCTGGGCAGGGTCAGCCCCAGCATTTT.

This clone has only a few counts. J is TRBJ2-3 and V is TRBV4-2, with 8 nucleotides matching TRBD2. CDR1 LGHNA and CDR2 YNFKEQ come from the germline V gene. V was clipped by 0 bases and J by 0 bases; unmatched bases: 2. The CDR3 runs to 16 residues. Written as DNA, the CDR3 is TGTGCCAGCAGCCAAGACCCTAGCGGGAGCACAGATACGCAGTATTTT. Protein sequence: CASSQDPSGSTDTQYF.

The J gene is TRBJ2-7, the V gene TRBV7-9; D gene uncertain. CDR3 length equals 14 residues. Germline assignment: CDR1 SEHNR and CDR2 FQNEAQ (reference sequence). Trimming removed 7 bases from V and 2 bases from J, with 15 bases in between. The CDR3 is CASTRTPETYEQYF. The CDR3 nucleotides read TGTGCCAGCACCCGAACCCCCGAAACCTACGAGCAGTACTTC.

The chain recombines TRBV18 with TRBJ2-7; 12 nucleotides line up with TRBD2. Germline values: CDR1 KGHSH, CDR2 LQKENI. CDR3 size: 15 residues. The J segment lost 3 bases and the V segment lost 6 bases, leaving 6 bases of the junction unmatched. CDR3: CASSPRTSGIYEQYF. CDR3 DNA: TGTGCCAGCTCTCCCCGGACTAGCGGGATCTACGAGCAGTACTTC.

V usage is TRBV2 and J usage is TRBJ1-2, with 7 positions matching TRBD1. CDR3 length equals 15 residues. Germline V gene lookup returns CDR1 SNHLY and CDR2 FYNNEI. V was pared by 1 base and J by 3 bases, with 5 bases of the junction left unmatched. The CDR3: CASSEGQGVYYGYTF. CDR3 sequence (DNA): TGTGCCAGCAGTGAAGGACAGGGCGTCTACTATGGCTACACCTTC.

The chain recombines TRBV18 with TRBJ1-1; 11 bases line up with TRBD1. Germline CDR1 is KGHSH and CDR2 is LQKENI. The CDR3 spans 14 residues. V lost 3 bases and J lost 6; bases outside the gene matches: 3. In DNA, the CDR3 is TGTGCCAGCTCACCCGGGACAGGGGGGCCTGAAGCTTTCTTT. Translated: CASSPGTGGPEAFF.

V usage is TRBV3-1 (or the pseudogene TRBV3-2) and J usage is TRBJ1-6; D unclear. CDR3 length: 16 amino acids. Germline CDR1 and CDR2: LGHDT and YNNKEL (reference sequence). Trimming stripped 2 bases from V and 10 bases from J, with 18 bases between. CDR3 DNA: TGTGCCAGCAGCCAACGGGCAGGCCTCGGTCGGTCACCCCTCCACTTT. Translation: CASSQRAGLGRSPLHF.

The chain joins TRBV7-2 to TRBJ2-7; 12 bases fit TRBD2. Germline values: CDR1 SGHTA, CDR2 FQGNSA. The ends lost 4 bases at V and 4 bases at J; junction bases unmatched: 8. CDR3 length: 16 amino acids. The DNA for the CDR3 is TGTGCCAGCAGCTCGACTAGCGGGAGCGTGGGGTACGAGCAGTACTTC. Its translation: CASSSTSGSVGYEQYF.